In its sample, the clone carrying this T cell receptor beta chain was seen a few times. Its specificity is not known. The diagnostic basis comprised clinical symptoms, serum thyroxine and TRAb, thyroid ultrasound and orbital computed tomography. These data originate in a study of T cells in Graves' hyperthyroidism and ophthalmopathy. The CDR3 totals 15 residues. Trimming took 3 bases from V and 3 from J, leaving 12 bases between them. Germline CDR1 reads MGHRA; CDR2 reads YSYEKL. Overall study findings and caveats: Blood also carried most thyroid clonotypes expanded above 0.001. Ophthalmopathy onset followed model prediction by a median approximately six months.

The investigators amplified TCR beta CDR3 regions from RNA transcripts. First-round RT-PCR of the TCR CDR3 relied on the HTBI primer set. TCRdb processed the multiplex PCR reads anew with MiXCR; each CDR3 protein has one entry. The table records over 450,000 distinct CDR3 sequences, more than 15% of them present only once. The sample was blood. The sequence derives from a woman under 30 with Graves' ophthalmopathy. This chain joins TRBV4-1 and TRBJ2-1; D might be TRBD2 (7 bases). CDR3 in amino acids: CASSHTGGHYNEQFF. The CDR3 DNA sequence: TGCGCCAGCAGCCACACCGGGGGGCACTACAATGAGCAGTTCTTC.